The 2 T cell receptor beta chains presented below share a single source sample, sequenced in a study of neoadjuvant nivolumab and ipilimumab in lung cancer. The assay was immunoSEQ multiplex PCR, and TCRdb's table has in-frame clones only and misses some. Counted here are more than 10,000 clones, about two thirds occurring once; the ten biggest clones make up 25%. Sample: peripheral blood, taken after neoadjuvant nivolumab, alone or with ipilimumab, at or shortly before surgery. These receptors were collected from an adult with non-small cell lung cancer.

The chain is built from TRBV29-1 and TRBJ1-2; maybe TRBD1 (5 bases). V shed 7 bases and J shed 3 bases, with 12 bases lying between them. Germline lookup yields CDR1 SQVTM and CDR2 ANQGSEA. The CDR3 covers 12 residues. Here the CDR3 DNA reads TGCAGCGGCGTTCAGGGAGACTATGGCTACACCTTC. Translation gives CSGVQGDYGYTF.

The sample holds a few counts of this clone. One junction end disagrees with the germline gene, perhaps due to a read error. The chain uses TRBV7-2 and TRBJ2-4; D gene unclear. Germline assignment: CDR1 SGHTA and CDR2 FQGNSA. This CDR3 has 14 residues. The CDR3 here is CASSLVASSLIPYF. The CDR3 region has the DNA TGTGCCAGCAGCTTAGTGGCCAGTTCCCTGATTCCGTACTTC. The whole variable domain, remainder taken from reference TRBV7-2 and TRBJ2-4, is GAGVSQSPSNKVTEKGKDVELRCDPISGHTALYWYRQSLGQGLEFLIYFQGNSAPDKSGLPSDRFSAERTGGSVSTLTIQRTQQEDSAVYLCASSLVASSLIPYFGAGTRLSVL.